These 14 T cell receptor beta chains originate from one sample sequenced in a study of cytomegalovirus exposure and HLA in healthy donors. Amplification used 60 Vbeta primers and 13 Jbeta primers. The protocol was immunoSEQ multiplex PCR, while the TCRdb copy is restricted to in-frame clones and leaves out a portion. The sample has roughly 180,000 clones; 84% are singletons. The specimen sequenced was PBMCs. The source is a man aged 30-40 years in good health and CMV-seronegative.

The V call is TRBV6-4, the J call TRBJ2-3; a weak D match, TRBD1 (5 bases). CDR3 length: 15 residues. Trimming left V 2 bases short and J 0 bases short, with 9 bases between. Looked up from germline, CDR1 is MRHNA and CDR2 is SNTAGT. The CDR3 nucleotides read TGTGCCAGCAGTGACGGGGCGGACAGCACAGATACGCAGTATTTT. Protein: CASSDGADSTDTQYF.

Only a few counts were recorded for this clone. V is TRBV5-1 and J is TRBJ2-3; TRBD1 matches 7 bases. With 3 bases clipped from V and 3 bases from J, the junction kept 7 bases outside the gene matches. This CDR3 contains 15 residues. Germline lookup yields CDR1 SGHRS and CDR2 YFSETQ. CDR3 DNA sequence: TGCGCCAGCAGCTCTTACAGGGGTAAGACAGATACGCAGTATTTT. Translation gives CASSSYRGKTDTQYF.

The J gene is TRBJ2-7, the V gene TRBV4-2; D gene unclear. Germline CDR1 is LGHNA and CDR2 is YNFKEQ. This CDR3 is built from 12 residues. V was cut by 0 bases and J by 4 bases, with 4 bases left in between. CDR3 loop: CASSQDAYEQYF. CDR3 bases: TGTGCCAGCAGCCAAGACGCGTACGAGCAGTACTTC.

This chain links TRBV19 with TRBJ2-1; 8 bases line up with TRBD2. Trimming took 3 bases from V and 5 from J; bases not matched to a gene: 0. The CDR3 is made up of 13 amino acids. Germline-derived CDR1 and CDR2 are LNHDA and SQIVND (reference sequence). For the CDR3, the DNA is TGTGCCAGTAGTATTAGCGGGAACAATGAGCAGTTCTTC. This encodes CASSISGNNEQFF.

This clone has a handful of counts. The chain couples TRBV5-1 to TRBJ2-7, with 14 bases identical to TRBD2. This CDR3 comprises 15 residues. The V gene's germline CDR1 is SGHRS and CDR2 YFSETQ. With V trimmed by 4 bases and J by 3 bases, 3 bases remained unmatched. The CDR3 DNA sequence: TGCGCCAGCAGCATGACTAGCGGGAGGGTCTACGAGCAGTACTTC. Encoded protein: CASSMTSGRVYEQYF.

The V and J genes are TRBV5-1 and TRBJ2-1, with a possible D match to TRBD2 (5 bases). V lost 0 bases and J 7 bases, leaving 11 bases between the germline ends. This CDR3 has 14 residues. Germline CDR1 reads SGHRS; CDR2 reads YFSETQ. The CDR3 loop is CASSLDGSKNEQFF. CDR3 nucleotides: TGCGCCAGCAGCTTGGATGGGAGTAAGAATGAGCAGTTCTTC.

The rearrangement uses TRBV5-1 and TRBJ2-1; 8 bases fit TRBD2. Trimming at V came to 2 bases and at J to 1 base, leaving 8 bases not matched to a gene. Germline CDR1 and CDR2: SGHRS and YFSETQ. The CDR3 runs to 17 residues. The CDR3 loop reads CASSFPLAGLSYNEQFF. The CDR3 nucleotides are TGCGCCAGCAGCTTCCCCCTAGCGGGTCTGTCCTACAATGAGCAGTTCTTC.

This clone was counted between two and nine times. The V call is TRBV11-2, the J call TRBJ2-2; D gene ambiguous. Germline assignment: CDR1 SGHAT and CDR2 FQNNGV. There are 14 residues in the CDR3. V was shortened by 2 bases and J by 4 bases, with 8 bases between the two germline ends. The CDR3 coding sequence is TGTGCCAGCAGCTTAACAGTCAGCACCGGGGAGCTGTTTTTT. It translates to CASSLTVSTGELFF.

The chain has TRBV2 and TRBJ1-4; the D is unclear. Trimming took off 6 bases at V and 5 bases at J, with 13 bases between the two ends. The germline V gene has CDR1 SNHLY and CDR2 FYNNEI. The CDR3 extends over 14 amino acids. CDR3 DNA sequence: TGTGCCAGCAGATCCCGACTGAAAAATGAAAAACTGTTTTTT. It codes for CASRSRLKNEKLFF.

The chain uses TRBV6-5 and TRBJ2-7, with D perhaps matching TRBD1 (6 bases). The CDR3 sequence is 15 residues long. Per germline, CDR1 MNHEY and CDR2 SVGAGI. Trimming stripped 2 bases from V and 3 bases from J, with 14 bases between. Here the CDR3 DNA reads TGTGCCAGCAGTTACCGGACAGTCTCGTACTACGAGCAGTACTTC. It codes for CASSYRTVSYYEQYF.

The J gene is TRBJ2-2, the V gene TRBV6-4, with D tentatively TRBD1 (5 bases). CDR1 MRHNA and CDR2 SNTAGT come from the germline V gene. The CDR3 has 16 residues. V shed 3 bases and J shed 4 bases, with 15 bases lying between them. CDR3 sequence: CASSDRGLRITGELFF. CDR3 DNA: TGTGCCAGCAGTGATAGGGGTTTGCGGATCACCGGGGAGCTGTTTTTT.

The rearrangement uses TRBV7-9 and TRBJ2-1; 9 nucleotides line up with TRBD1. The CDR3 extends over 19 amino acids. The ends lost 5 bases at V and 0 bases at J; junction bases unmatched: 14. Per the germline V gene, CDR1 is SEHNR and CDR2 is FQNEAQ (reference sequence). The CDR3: CASSLRTGASSSSYNEQFF. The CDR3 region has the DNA TGTGCCAGCAGCCTAAGGACAGGGGCATCTTCGAGCTCCTACAATGAGCAGTTCTTC.

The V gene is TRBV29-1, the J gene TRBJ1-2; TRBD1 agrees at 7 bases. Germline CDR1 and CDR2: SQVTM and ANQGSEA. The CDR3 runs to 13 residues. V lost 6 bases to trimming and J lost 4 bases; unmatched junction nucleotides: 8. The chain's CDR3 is CSVTTGTVYGYTF. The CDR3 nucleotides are TGCAGCGTGACAACCGGGACAGTCTATGGCTACACCTTC. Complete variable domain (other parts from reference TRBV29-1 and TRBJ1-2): SAVISQKPSRDICQRGTSLTIQCQVDSQVTMMFWYRQQPGQSLTLIATANQGSEATYESGFVIDKFPISRPNLTFSTLTVSNMSPEDSSIYLCSVTTGTVYGYTFGSGTRLTVV.

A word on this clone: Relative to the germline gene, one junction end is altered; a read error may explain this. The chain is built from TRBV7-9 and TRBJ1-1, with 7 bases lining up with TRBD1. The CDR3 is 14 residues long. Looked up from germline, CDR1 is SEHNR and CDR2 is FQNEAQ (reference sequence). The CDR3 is CASQTESVTGEASF. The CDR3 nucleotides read TGTGCCAGCCAAACCGAGTCCGTAACAGGGGAAGCTTCCTTT.